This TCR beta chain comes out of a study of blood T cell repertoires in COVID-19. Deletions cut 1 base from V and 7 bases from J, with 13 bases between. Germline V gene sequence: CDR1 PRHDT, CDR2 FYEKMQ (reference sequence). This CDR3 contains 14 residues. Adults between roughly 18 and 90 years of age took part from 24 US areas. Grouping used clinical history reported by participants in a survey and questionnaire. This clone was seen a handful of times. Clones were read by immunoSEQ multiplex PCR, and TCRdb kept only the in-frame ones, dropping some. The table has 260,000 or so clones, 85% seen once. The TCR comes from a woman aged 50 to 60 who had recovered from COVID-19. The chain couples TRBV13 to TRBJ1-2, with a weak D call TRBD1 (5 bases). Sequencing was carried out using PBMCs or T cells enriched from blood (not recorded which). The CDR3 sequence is CASSLEGTRGGYTF. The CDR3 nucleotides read TGTGCCAGCAGCTTAGAAGGGACTAGGGGTGGCTACACCTTC.